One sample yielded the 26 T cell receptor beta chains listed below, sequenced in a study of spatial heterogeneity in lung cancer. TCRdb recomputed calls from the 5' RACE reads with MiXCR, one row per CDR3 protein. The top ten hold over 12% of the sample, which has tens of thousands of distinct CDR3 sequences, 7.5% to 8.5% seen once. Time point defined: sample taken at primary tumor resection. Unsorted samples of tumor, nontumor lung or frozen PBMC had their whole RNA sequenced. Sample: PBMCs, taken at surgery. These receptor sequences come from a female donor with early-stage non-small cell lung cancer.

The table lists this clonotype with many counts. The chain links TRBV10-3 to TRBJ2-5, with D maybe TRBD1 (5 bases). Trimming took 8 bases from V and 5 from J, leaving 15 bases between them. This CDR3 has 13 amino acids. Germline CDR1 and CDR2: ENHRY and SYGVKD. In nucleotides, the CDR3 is TGTGCCATCGGGCAGGGCCAGGTGGAGACCCAGTACTTC. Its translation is CAIGQGQVETQYF.

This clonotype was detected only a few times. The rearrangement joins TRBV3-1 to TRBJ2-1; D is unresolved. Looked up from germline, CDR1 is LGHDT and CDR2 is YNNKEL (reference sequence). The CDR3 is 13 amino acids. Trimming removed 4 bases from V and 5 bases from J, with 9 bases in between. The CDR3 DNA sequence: TGTGCCAGCAGCCCTGCACTTAACAATGAGCAGTTCTTC. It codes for CASSPALNNEQFF.

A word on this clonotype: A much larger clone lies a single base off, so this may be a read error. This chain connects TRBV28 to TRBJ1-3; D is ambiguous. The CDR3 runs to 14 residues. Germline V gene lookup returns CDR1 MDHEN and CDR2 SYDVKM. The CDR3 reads CASSLQVSGNTIHF. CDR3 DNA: TGTGCCAGCAGTTTACAGGTCTCTGGAAACACCATACATTTT.

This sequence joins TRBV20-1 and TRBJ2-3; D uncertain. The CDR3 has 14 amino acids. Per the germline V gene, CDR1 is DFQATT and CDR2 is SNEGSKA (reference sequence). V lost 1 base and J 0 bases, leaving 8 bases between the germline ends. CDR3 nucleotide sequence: TGCAGTGCTAGAGTGGCTACTAGCACAGATACGCAGTATTTT. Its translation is CSARVATSTDTQYF.

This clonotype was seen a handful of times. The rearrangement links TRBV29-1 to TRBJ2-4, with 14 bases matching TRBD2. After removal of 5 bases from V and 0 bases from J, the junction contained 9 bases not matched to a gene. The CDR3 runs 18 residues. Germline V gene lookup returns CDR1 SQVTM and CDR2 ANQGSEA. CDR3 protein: CSVRTGTSGGLAKNIQYF. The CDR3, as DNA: TGCAGCGTTCGTACCGGGACTAGCGGGGGTCTAGCCAAAAACATTCAGTACTTC.

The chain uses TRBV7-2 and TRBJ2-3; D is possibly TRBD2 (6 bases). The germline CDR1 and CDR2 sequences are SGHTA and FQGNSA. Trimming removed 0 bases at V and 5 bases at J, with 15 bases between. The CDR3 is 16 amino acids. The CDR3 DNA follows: TGTGCCAGCAGCTTAGCCGGGTCTAGCGTCAGAGATACGCAGTATTTT. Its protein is CASSLAGSSVRDTQYF. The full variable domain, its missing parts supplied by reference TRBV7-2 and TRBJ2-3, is GAGVSQSPSNKVTEKGKDVELRCDPISGHTALYWYRQSLGQGLEFLIYFQGNSAPDKSGLPSDRFSAERTGGSVSTLTIQRTQQEDSAVYLCASSLAGSSVRDTQYFGPGTRLTVL.

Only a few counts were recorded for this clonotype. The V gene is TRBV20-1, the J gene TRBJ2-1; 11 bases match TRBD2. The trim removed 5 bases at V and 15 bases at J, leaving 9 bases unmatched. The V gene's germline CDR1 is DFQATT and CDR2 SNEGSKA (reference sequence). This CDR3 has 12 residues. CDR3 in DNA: TGCAGTGCTTATAATAGCGGGGGGGTGCCGTTCTTC. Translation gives CSAYNSGGVPFF.

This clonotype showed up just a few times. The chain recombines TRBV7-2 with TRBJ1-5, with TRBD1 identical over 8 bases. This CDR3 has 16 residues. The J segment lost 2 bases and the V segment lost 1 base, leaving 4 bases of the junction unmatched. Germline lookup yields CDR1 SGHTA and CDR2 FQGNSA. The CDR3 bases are TGTGCCAGCAGCTTAGGACAGGGGTCGGGCAATCAGCCCCAGCATTTT. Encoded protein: CASSLGQGSGNQPQHF.

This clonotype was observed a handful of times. CDR3 in amino acids: CASSLAGAPADTQYF. The DNA for the CDR3 is TGTGCCAGCAGTTTAGCGGGGGCGCCGGCAGATACGCAGTATTTT. The rearrangement uses TRBV12-3 or TRBV12-4 and TRBJ2-3; a weak D match, TRBD1 (6 bases). Trimming removed 0 bases at V and 4 bases at J, with 11 bases between. This CDR3 region has 15 residues.

Written as DNA, the CDR3 is TGTGCCAGCAGCTTAGTGGGACTAGCGGGGAGGAACGAGCAGTACGTC. The encoded protein is CASSLVGLAGRNEQYV. The rearrangement joins TRBV7-9 to TRBJ2-7; 13 bases agree with TRBD2. The ends lost 1 base at V and 5 bases at J; junction bases unmatched: 5. Germline V gives CDR1 SEHNR, CDR2 FQNEAQ (reference sequence). The CDR3 totals 16 residues.

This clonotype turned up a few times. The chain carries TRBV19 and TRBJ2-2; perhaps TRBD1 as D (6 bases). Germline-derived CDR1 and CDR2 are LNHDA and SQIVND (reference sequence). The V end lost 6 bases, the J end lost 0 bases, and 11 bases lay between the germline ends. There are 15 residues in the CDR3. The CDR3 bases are TGTGCCAGTAGCAGACAGGACTCGAACACCGGGGAGCTGTTTTTT. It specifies CASSRQDSNTGELFF.

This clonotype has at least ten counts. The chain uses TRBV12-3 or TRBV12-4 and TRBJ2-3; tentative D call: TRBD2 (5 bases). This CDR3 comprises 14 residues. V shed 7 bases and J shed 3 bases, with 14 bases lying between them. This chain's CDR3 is CASTDGRRTDTQYF. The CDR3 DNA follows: TGTGCCAGCACGGACGGCCGGAGGACAGATACGCAGTATTTT.

CDR3 DNA sequence: TGTGCCAGCAGTCGCATTGGGACTAGCGGGGGGCGACAAGAGACCCAGTACTTC. Its translation is CASSRIGTSGGRQETQYF. The V call is TRBV2, the J call TRBJ2-5, with TRBD2 identical over 15 bases. J gave up 2 bases and V 5 bases, and 9 bases lay outside the gene matches. CDR1 and CDR2 (germline): SNHLY, FYNNEI. The CDR3 totals 18 residues.

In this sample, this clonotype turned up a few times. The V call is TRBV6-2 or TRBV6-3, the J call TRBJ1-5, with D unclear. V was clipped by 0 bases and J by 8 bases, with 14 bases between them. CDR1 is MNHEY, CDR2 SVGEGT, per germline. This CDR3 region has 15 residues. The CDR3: CASSYSSPLAEPQHF. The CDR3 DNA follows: TGTGCCAGCAGTTACTCGAGCCCCCTCGCGGAGCCCCAGCATTTT.

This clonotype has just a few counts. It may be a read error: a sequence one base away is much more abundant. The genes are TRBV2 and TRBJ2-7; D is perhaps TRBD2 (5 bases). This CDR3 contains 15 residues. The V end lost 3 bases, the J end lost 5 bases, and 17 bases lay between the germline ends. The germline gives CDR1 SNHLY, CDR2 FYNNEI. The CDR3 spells CASSEQRASPNEQYF. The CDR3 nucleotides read TGTGCCAGCAGTGAGCAGAGGGCCTCCCCCAACGAGCAGTACTTC.

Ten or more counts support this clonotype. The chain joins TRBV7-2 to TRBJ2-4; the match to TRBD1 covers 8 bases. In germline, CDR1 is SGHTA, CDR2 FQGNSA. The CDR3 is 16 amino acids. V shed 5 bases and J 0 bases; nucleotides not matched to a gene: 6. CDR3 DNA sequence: TGTGCCAGCAGCGGACAGGGCGTACTAGCCAAAAACATTCAGTACTTC. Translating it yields CASSGQGVLAKNIQYF. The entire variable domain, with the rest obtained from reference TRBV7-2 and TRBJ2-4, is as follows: GAGVSQSPSNKVTEKGKDVELRCDPISGHTALYWYRQSLGQGLEFLIYFQGNSAPDKSGLPSDRFSAERTGGSVSTLTIQRTQQEDSAVYLCASSGQGVLAKNIQYFGAGTRLSVL.

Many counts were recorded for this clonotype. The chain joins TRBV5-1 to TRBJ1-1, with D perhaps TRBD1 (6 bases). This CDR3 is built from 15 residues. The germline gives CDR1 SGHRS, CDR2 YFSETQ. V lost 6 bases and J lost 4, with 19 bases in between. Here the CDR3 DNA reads TGCGCCAGCACTATACTACAGGGCCGGGGCACTGAAGCTTTCTTT. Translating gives CASTILQGRGTEAFF. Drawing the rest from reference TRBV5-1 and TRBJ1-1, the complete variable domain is KAGVTQTPRYLIKTRGQQVTLSCSPISGHRSVSWYQQTPGQGLQFLFEYFSETQRNKGNFPGRFSGRQFSNSRSEMNVSTLELGDSALYLCASTILQGRGTEAFFGQGTRLTVV.

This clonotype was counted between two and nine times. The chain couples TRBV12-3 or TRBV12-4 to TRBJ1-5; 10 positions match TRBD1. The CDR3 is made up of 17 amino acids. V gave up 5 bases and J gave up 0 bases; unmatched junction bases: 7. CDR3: CASSTGTGVYSNQPQHF. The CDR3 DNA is TGTGCCAGCAGTACCGGGACAGGGGTTTATAGCAATCAGCCCCAGCATTTT.

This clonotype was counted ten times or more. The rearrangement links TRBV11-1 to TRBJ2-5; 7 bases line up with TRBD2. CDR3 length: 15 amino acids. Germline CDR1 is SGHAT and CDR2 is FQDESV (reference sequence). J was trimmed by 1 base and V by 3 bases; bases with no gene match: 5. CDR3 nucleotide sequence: TGTGCCAGCAGCTTGGGGACTAACCTCCAAGAGACCCAGTACTTC. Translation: CASSLGTNLQETQYF.

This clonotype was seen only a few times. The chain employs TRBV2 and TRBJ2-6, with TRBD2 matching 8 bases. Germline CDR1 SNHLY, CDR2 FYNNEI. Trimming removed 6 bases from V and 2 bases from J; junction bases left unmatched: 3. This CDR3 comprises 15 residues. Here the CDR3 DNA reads TGTGCCAGCAGGGCCGGGAGGGCTGGGGCCAACGTCCTGACTTTC. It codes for CASRAGRAGANVLTF.

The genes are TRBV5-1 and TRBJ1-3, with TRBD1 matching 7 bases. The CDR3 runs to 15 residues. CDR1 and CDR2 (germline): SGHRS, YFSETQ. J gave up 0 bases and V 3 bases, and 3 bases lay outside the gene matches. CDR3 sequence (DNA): TGCGCCAGCAGCTCCCCAGGGGGCTCTGGAAACACCATATATTTT. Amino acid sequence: CASSSPGGSGNTIYF.

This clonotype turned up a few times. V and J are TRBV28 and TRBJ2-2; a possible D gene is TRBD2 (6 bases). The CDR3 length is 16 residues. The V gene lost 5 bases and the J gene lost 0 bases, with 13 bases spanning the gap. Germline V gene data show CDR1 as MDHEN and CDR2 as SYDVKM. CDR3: CASSPSDYPNTGELFF. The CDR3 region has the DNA TGTGCCAGCAGTCCGTCGGACTATCCGAACACCGGGGAGCTGTTTTTT.

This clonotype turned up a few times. The CDR3 DNA reads as TGTGCCAGCAGTTTGGCCCAAGAGACCCAGTACTTC. It encodes CASSLAQETQYF. The chain employs TRBV28 and TRBJ2-5; D not certain. Germline V gives CDR1 MDHEN, CDR2 SYDVKM. Trimming pared 3 bases from V and 1 base from J, leaving 3 bases between. The CDR3 spans 12 residues.

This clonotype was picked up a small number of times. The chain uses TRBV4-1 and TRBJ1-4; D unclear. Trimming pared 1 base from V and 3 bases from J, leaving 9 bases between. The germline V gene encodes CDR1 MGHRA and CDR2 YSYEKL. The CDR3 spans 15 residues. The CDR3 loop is CASSQVSVPNEKLFF. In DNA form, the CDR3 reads TGCGCCAGCAGCCAAGTGTCGGTTCCTAATGAAAAACTGTTTTTT.

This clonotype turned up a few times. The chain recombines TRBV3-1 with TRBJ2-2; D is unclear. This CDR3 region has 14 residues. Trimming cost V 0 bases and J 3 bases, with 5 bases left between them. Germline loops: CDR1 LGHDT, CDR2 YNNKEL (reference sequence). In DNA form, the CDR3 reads TGTGCCAGCAGCCAAGATCGGGACACCGGGGAGCTGTTTTTT. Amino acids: CASSQDRDTGELFF. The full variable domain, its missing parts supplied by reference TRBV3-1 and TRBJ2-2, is DTAVSQTPKYLVTQMGNDKSIKCEQNLGHDTMYWYKQDSKKFLKIMFSYNNKELIINETVPNRFSPKSPDKAHLNLHINSLELGDSAVYFCASSQDRDTGELFFGEGSRLTVL.

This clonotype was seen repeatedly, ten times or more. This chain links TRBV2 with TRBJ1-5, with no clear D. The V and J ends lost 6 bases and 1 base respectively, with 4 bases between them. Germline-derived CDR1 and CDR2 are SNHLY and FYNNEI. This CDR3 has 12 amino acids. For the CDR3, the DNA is TGTGCCAGCAGGGACAGCAATCAGCCCCAGCATTTT. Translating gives CASRDSNQPQHF.